The 21 T cell receptor beta chains in this list originate from one sample, sequenced in a study of blood T cells in healthy people across ages. Through a sample-barcoded 5' primer and a J-beta primer mix, a second PCR was run for roughly 6 to 12 cycles. TCRdb reprocessed the 5' RACE reads via MiXCR and lists one record per CDR3 protein. The sample lists about 760,000 distinct CDR3 sequences, approximately 60% occurring once. The sample taken for sequencing was blood. The source is a man aged 40-49 years in good health.

In this sample, this clonotype turned up a few times. The J gene is TRBJ1-5, the V gene TRBV27; D ambiguous. CDR3 length: 14 residues. CDR1 and CDR2 from the germline V gene are MNHEY and SMNVEV (reference sequence). Trimming left V 2 bases short and J 7 bases short, with 12 bases between. This chain's CDR3 is CASSLTVEEQPQHF. CDR3 nucleotide sequence: TGTGCCAGCAGTTTAACGGTTGAGGAGCAGCCCCAGCATTTT.

Remarks on this clonotype: Its ends do not fully match the called genes, so a read error is possible. The chain couples TRBV7-2 to TRBJ1-1; D is uncertain. The germline CDR1 and CDR2 sequences are SGHTA and FQGNSA. The CDR3 has 15 amino acids. This chain's CDR3 is CASSLVPEAGTEAFF. DNA for the CDR3: TGTGCTAGCAGCTTAGTGCCCGAGGCGGGCACTGAAGCTTTCTTT.

In this sample, this clonotype turned up a few times. The V call is TRBV28, the J call TRBJ2-7, with 9 bases lining up with TRBD1. The trim removed 5 bases at V and 2 bases at J, leaving 7 bases unmatched. The CDR3 consists of 15 residues. The germline CDR1 and CDR2 sequences are MDHEN and SYDVKM. CDR3 residues: CASSRSGTGTYEQYF. CDR3 DNA sequence: TGTGCCAGCAGTCGTTCCGGGACAGGGACCTACGAGCAGTACTTC.

This clonotype occurred a few times. The chain uses TRBV7-2 and TRBJ2-3, with 11 positions matching TRBD1. The V segment lost 5 bases and the J segment 4 bases; nucleotides outside the gene matches: 14. The CDR3 has 18 amino acids. The germline CDR1 and CDR2 sequences are SGHTA and FQGNSA. The CDR3 DNA sequence: TGTGCCAGCAGCCCACAGGACAGGGGGCGCATCCTTTCAGATACGCAGTATTTT. Protein: CASSPQDRGRILSDTQYF.

Only a few counts were recorded for this clonotype. The V and J genes are TRBV2 and TRBJ1-2, with unresolved D. Per germline, CDR1 SNHLY and CDR2 FYNNEI. Trimming left V 1 base short and J 0 bases short, with 12 bases between. This CDR3 has 16 residues. The CDR3 coding sequence is TGTGCCAGCAGTGAAGGGAGGGCTGGGTCTAACTATGGCTACACCTTC. Translating gives CASSEGRAGSNYGYTF.

The CDR3 loop reads CASRSLGGDQPQHF. The CDR3 coding sequence is TGTGCCAGCAGATCCCTGGGGGGAGATCAGCCCCAGCATTTT. The chain links TRBV2 to TRBJ1-5, with D possibly being TRBD1 (5 bases). Per germline, CDR1 SNHLY and CDR2 FYNNEI. V was trimmed by 6 bases and J by 5 bases, leaving 14 bases between them. There are 14 residues in the CDR3.

The chain joins TRBV20-1 to TRBJ1-2; D possibly corresponds to TRBD1 (5 bases). The CDR3 consists of 14 residues. V lost 0 bases and J 6 bases, leaving 14 bases between the germline ends. Germline CDR1 is DFQATT and CDR2 is SNEGSKA (reference sequence). The CDR3 nucleotides read TGCAGTGCTAGAGAACAGGCAAGAAATCATGGCTACACCTTC. Amino acids: CSAREQARNHGYTF.

DNA of the CDR3: TGTGCCAGCAGTACCAGGGGTGGCGATGAGCAGTTCTTC. Its protein product is CASSTRGGDEQFF. The chain uses TRBV6-1 and TRBJ2-1, with TRBD1 as a possible D gene (6 bases). Germline values: CDR1 MNHNS, CDR2 SASEGT. CDR3 length equals 13 residues. V lost 5 bases, J lost 8 bases, and 13 bases lay in between.

This clonotype has a single count. The chain recombines TRBV18 with TRBJ2-3; 7 bases are shared with TRBD1. Trimming cost V 3 bases and J 6 bases; bases outside gene matches: 15. Germline V lookup: CDR1 KGHSH, CDR2 LQKENI. CDR3 length: 17 residues. CDR3 nucleotides: TGTGCCAGCTCACCTTTGGCCCGGGACAGAGGGCAGGATACGCAGTATTTT. This sequence encodes CASSPLARDRGQDTQYF.

The rearrangement links TRBV4-2 to TRBJ2-7, with 10 bases fitting TRBD2. CDR1 is LGHNA and CDR2 is YNFKEQ in the germline V gene. V was pared by 0 bases and J by 1 base, with 9 bases of the junction left unmatched. CDR3 length: 18 amino acids. The CDR3 sequence: CASSQELLAGVGSYEQYF. The CDR3 DNA reads as TGTGCCAGCAGCCAAGAACTCCTAGCGGGGGTGGGATCCTACGAGCAGTACTTC.

The sample holds a few counts of this clonotype. This rearrangement joins TRBV7-2 to TRBJ2-1; D possibly uses TRBD1 or TRBD2 (5 bases each). CDR1 is SGHTA and CDR2 is FQGNSA in the germline V gene. Between the trimmed V and J ends, which lost 7 bases and 8 bases, there was a span of 18 bases. The CDR3 loop spans 14 amino acids. In nucleotides, the CDR3 is TGTGCCAGCACCGGAACGAGTCGGGGCGATGAGCAGTTCTTC. Its translation: CASTGTSRGDEQFF.

This clonotype was recorded a few times. This chain connects TRBV5-1 to TRBJ1-2; 7 bases line up with TRBD1. The J segment lost 8 bases and the V segment lost 4 bases, leaving 8 bases of the junction unmatched. CDR1 SGHRS and CDR2 YFSETQ come from the germline V gene. The CDR3 covers 13 residues. The CDR3 is CASSGGTVRGYTF. The CDR3 DNA sequence: TGCGCCAGCAGCGGAGGGACAGTTCGGGGCTACACCTTC.

The genes are TRBV27 and TRBJ1-5, with a tentative D call TRBD1 (6 bases). V was clipped by 0 bases and J by 8 bases, with 11 bases between them. Germline loops: CDR1 MNHEY, CDR2 SMNVEV (reference sequence). This CDR3 contains 14 residues. The CDR3 sequence is CASSLSQGTEPQHF. Written as DNA, the CDR3 is TGTGCCAGCAGTTTATCGCAGGGGACGGAGCCCCAGCATTTT.

This rearrangement joins TRBV5-5 to TRBJ2-4, with D uncertain. CDR3 size: 14 residues. The germline V gene encodes CDR1 SGHKS and CDR2 YYEKEE (reference sequence). V gave up 0 bases and J gave up 0 bases, with 4 bases separating them. DNA for the CDR3: TGTGCCAGCAGCTTGGTTCTAGCCAAAAACATTCAGTACTTC. Translating it yields CASSLVLAKNIQYF.

This clonotype was seen more than once but under ten times. The chain joins TRBV20-1 to TRBJ2-1, with 12 positions matching TRBD2. The CDR3 runs to 15 residues. The V gene end was trimmed by 2 bases and the J gene end by 5 bases; junction bases not matched to a gene: 4. Looked up from germline, CDR1 is DFQATT and CDR2 is SNEGSKA (reference sequence). The CDR3 loop reads CSARNPSGGDNEQFF. CDR3 coding DNA: TGCAGTGCTAGAAACCCTAGCGGGGGGGACAATGAGCAGTTCTTC.

V is TRBV28 and J is TRBJ2-2; 8 nucleotides align to TRBD2. CDR1 is MDHEN, CDR2 SYDVKM, per germline. V dropped 1 base and J dropped 6; count of bases not matched to a gene: 10. The CDR3 covers 17 residues. The CDR3 DNA sequence: TGTGCCAGCAGTTTATCCGGGGCTAGCGGGCCCCCCGGGGAGCTGTTTTTT. Translating it yields CASSLSGASGPPGELFF.

This clonotype showed up just a few times. This chain joins TRBV9 and TRBJ2-5, with D perhaps assigned TRBD1 or TRBD2 (5 bases each). Trimming removed 2 bases from V and 2 bases from J, with 10 bases in between. Germline V gene data show CDR1 as SGDLS and CDR2 as YYNGEE. The CDR3 is 14 residues long. CDR3 loop: CASSVMGVQETQYF. CDR3 DNA sequence: TGTGCCAGCAGCGTGATGGGGGTTCAAGAGACCCAGTACTTC. Together with reference TRBV9 and TRBJ2-5, the CDR3 gives the full variable domain: DSGVTQTPKHLITATGQRVTLRCSPRSGDLSVYWYQQSLDQGLQFLIQYYNGEERAKGNILERFSAQQFPDLHSELNLSSLELGDSALYFCASSVMGVQETQYFGPGTRLLVL.

The J gene is TRBJ2-5, the V gene TRBV7-2; no definite D call. Gene TRBJ2-7 matches the end of the DNA better, so the J call may be wrong. This CDR3 comprises 14 residues. In germline, CDR1 is SGHTA, CDR2 FQGNSA. Here the CDR3 reads CASSPGQAHREQYF. CDR3 nucleotide sequence: TGTGCCAGCAGCCCCGGCCAGGCCCACCGCGAGCAGTACTTC.

This clonotype showed up just a few times. This chain links TRBV28 with TRBJ2-7, with TRBD1 matching over 10 bases. The V and J ends lost 6 bases and 7 bases, in that order; junction bases with no gene match: 6. Looked up from germline, CDR1 is MDHEN and CDR2 is SYDVKM. The length of the CDR3 is 13 residues. The CDR3 loop reads CASRRQGAEEQYF. CDR3 DNA: TGTGCCAGCAGGAGACAGGGGGCAGAGGAGCAGTACTTC.

In this sample, this clonotype turned up a few times. V and J are TRBV7-2 and TRBJ2-6; D is possibly TRBD1 (5 bases). Looked up from germline, CDR1 is SGHTA and CDR2 is FQGNSA. The CDR3 is 18 residues long. Trimming removed 5 bases from V and 0 bases from J, with 17 bases in between. DNA for the CDR3: TGTGCCAGCAGCGCCCAGGGTGGCCCCCTCTCTGGGGCCAACGTCCTGACTTTC. This codes for CASSAQGGPLSGANVLTF. Combining the CDR3 with reference TRBV7-2 and TRBJ2-6 gives the whole variable domain GAGVSQSPSNKVTEKGKDVELRCDPISGHTALYWYRQSLGQGLEFLIYFQGNSAPDKSGLPSDRFSAERTGGSVSTLTIQRTQQEDSAVYLCASSAQGGPLSGANVLTFGAGSRLTVL.

The V gene is TRBV28, the J gene TRBJ2-7; tentatively, D is TRBD2 (6 bases). The V gene lost 3 bases and the J gene lost 3 bases, with 12 bases spanning the gap. CDR1 and CDR2 from the germline V gene are MDHEN and SYDVKM. This CDR3 region has 14 residues. The DNA for the CDR3 is TGTGCCAGCAGTTTTAGGGACTCACGCTACGAGCAGTACTTC. Amino acid sequence: CASSFRDSRYEQYF.